This T cell receptor beta chain was recorded in a study of technical replicates of blood from a few donors. Sequenced by immunoSEQ multiplex PCR; TCRdb stores in-frame clones only, minus some. The sample consists of 60,000 to 70,000 clones, 86% of them appearing once. Trimming took off 1 base at V and 5 bases at J, with 11 bases between the two ends. CDR3 length equals 15 residues. Germline V gene sequence: CDR1 LNHDA, CDR2 SQIVND (reference sequence). The chain links TRBV19 to TRBJ2-2, with D tentatively TRBD2 (5 bases). The specimen sequenced was PBMCs. The clonotype comes from a human donor in good health. Some clones in this sample may be carry-over from other donors' samples. CDR3: CASSIGGIGTGELFF. CDR3 bases: TGTGCCAGTAGTATAGGAGGGATTGGGACCGGGGAGCTGTTTTTT.